This T cell receptor (beta chain) comes out of a study of blood T cell repertoires in COVID-19. Overall study: Acute-phase and convalescent COVID-19 samples originated in the United States, Italy and Spain. Sources were T cells, B-cell-depleted T cells, or PBMCs; the material itself was cDNA or gDNA.

In the source study's methods: Researchers report that nucleated cell counts were estimated from reference gene primer amplification. Clones were sequenced by immunoSEQ multiplex PCR, and TCRdb holds only the in-frame ones, with some missing. That table supplies the V and J calls and clone size; D and trimming were determined from the DNA. Of about 70,000 clones in the sample, roughly 85% were seen once. J lost 2 bases, V lost 4 bases, and 7 bases had no gene match. The germline V gene encodes CDR1 SGHRS and CDR2 YFSETQ. The CDR3 contains 16 residues. The rearrangement uses TRBV5-1 and TRBJ2-5, with 11 positions matching TRBD1. The sample comprised peripheral blood. The source of this sequence is a woman of 80 years or more with active or convalescent COVID-19. The CDR3: CASSPGQGVGQETQYF. In DNA form, the CDR3 reads TGCGCCAGCAGCCCGGGACAGGGGGTGGGTCAAGAGACCCAGTACTTC.